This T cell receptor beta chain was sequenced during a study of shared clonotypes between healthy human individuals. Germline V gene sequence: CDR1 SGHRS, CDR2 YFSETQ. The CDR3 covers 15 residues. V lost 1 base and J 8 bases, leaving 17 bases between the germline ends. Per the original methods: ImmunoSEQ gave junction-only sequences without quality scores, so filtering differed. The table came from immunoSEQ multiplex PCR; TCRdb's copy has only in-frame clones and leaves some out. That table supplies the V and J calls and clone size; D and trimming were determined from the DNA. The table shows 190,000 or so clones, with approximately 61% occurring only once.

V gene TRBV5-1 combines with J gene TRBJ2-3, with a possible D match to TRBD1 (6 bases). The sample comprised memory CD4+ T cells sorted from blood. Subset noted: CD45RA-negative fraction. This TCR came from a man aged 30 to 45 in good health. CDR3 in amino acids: CASSLTDWTVFTQYF. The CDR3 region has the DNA TGCGCCAGCAGCTTGACAGACTGGACAGTTTTTACGCAGTATTTT. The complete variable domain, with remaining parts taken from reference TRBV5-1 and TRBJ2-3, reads KAGVTQTPRYLIKTRGQQVTLSCSPISGHRSVSWYQQTPGQGLQFLFEYFSETQRNKGNFPGRFSGRQFSNSRSEMNVSTLELGDSALYLCASSLTDWTVFTQYFGPGTRLTVL.